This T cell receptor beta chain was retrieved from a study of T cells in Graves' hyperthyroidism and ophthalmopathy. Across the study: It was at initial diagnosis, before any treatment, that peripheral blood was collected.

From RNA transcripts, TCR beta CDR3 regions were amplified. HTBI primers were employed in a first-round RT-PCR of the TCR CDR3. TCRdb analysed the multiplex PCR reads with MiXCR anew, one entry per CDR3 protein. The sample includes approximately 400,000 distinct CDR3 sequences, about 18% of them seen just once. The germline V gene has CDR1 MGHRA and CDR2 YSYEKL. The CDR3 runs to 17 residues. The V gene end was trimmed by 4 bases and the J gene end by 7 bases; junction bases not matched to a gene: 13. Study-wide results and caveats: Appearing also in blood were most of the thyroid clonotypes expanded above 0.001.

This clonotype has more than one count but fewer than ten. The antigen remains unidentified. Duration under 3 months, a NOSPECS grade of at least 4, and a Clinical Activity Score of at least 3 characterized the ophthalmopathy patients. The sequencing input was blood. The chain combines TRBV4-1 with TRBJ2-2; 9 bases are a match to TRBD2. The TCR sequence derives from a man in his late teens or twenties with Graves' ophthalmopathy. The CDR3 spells CASSPLPGLAPGGELFF. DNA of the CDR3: TGCGCCAGCAGCCCCCTACCGGGACTAGCACCCGGCGGGGAGCTGTTTTTT.